This entry describes one T cell receptor (beta chain). Its antigen is not identified. TCR beta library input comprised roughly 2 micrograms of genomic DNA from cryopreserved PBMCs. The sample is drawn from a study of cytotoxic CD8 clonotypes in ibrutinib-treated CLL. Notes on the study in general: Clonality climbed at ibrutinib response, then dropped toward baseline at progression. Samples were collected at differing times from sustained-remission and progressing patients.

Germline V CDR1 and CDR2: SGHRS, YFSETQ. V shed 4 bases and J 3 bases; nucleotides not matched to a gene: 3. The CDR3 runs 14 residues. The targeted sequencing depth was 1 in 200,000 to 1 in 1 million T cells. Clones were sequenced by immunoSEQ multiplex PCR, and TCRdb holds only the in-frame ones, with some missing. Of fewer than 400,000 clones listed, around 66% were seen once; the top ten hold just under 6.5%. J is TRBJ2-7 and V is TRBV5-1; 11 nucleotides line up with TRBD2. Sequences were derived from PBMCs, sampled after 36 months of ibrutinib treatment. The source of this sequence is a human donor with chronic lymphocytic leukemia. The CDR3 sequence is CASSKGLADYEQYF. CDR3 sequence (DNA): TGCGCCAGCAGCAAGGGACTAGCGGACTACGAGCAGTACTTC.